What follows are 30 T cell receptor beta chains derived from one specimen sequenced in a study of brain T cells in children with intractable seizures (dated by TCRdb to the early 2020s). The time point label for this specimen denotes: resected brain tissue, or blood drawn just prior to surgery. The library relied on the immunoSEQ multiplex PCR assay. TCRdb took over this immuneACCESS table, retaining in-frame rearrangements with V and J assigned. Such tables are incomplete; in checked studies, under half of the missing clones stem from an unresolved V gene, and the remainder is unexplained. The sample data list tens of thousands of clones, and roughly 90% of these were observed just once. 5% to 7.5% of the sample rests with the top ten. This sample comprised peripheral blood, obtained at surgery. These receptors all come from a girl aged 2-10 years with tuberous sclerosis and intractable seizures.

This clone has only one observation. The rearrangement joins TRBV5-1 to TRBJ2-2; 7 nucleotides align to TRBD2. There are 16 residues in the CDR3. V was clipped by 3 bases and J by 0 bases; unmatched bases: 5. Germline CDR1 and CDR2: SGHRS and YFSETQ. Here the CDR3 DNA reads TGCGCCAGCAGCTGGGGGGGGAGTCCGAACACCGGGGAGCTGTTTTTT. Translation: CASSWGGSPNTGELFF.

The sample holds one count of this clone. The rearrangement joins TRBV4-1 to TRBJ1-6, with 7 bases identical to TRBD1. The CDR3 runs to 16 residues. J gave up 10 bases and V 0 bases, and 9 bases lay outside the gene matches. Germline lookup yields CDR1 MGHRA and CDR2 YSYEKL. The CDR3 DNA follows: TGCGCCAGCAGCCAAGACGACAGGGATTTTGGATCACCCCTCCACTTT. This encodes CASSQDDRDFGSPLHF.

J is TRBJ2-1 and V is TRBV5-1; no firm D call. CDR3 length: 16 amino acids. Trimming cost V 0 bases and J 1 base, with 11 bases left between them. The germline V gene has CDR1 SGHRS and CDR2 YFSETQ. The CDR3 region has the DNA TGCGCCAGCAGCTTGGCCAGGTGGGTATCCTACAATGAGCAGTTCTTC. It translates to CASSLARWVSYNEQFF.

In DNA, the CDR3 is TGTGCCAGCTCACCAACTTCTACAGGGTCGAACACTGAAGCTTTCTTT. Translating it yields CASSPTSTGSNTEAFF. The chain has TRBV18 and TRBJ1-1, with a tentative D call TRBD1 (6 bases). V was shortened by 2 bases and J by 1 base, with 14 bases between the two germline ends. The CDR3 has 16 residues. Germline values: CDR1 KGHSH, CDR2 LQKENI. Full variable domain (missing parts from reference TRBV18 and TRBJ1-1): NAGVMQNPRHLVRRRGQEARLRCSPMKGHSHVYWYRQLPEEGLKFMVYLQKENIIDESGMPKERFSAEFPKEGPSILRIQQVVRGDSAAYFCASSPTSTGSNTEAFFGQGTRLTVV.

This rearrangement joins TRBV6-5 to TRBJ2-5, with D possibly called TRBD1 or TRBD2 (6 bases each). Germline-derived CDR1 and CDR2 are MNHEY and SVGAGI. There are 13 residues in the CDR3. V was pared by 6 bases and J by 2 bases, with 10 bases between. The chain's CDR3 is CASRPGAQETQYF. CDR3 in DNA: TGTGCCAGCAGACCGGGGGCTCAAGAGACCCAGTACTTC.

The V call is TRBV5-1, the J call TRBJ2-5; 12 positions agree with TRBD1. Germline CDR1 is SGHRS and CDR2 is YFSETQ. V gave up 2 bases and J gave up 5 bases; unmatched junction bases: 4. There are 15 residues in the CDR3. The CDR3 sequence is CASSLGTGGLETQYF. The CDR3 nucleotides read TGCGCCAGCAGCTTAGGGACAGGGGGCTTGGAGACCCAGTACTTC.

V is TRBV19 and J is TRBJ2-1, with TRBD2 as a possible D gene (7 bases). The V end lost 4 bases, the J end lost 3 bases, and 22 bases lay between the germline ends. CDR3 length equals 18 residues. Germline values: CDR1 LNHDA, CDR2 SQIVND (reference sequence). DNA of the CDR3: TGTGCCAGTAGTACCCCCGGGGGGCGCATCGGGCGCTACAATGAGCAGTTCTTC. Translated, it gives CASSTPGGRIGRYNEQFF.

The chain links TRBV15 to TRBJ2-1, with D perhaps TRBD2 (6 bases). The CDR3 spans 9 residues. V lost 11 bases and J lost 7, with 6 bases in between. From germline, CDR1 is LNHNV and CDR2 YYDKDF (reference sequence). The CDR3 region has the DNA TGTGCCGCGGGAAATGAGCAGTTCTTC. Encoded protein: CAAGNEQFF.

This clone was counted a few times. V gene TRBV30 combines with J gene TRBJ1-4; D gene uncertain. V lost 3 bases to trimming and J lost 0 bases, with 11 bases between them. Germline assignment: CDR1 GTSNPN and CDR2 SVGIG (reference sequence). The CDR3 is made up of 15 amino acids. CDR3 sequence: CAWRNRHATNEKLFF. The CDR3 DNA is TGTGCCTGGAGAAACAGACATGCAACTAATGAAAAACTGTTTTTT.

This chain uses TRBV12-3 or TRBV12-4 with TRBJ1-2, with D possibly TRBD1 on 6 matching bases. The CDR3 spans 13 residues. Trimming pared 6 bases from V and 6 bases from J, leaving 14 bases between. CDR3 amino acids: CASSRSGDHGYTF. CDR3 bases: TGTGCCAGCAGCAGATCAGGGGACCATGGCTACACCTTC.

The gene calls are TRBV4-2 and TRBJ1-1, with 8 positions matching TRBD1. Germline lookup yields CDR1 LGHNA and CDR2 YNFKEQ. The CDR3 has 18 residues. J lost 10 bases, V lost 0 bases, and 19 bases had no gene match. In DNA, the CDR3 is TGTGCCAGCAGCCAAGATTCACGGGGGCCAGGAATAGACAGGGGAGCTTTCTTT. Its protein product is CASSQDSRGPGIDRGAFF.

The rearrangement joins TRBV28 to TRBJ1-5, with a tentative D call TRBD1 (5 bases). Germline V gives CDR1 MDHEN, CDR2 SYDVKM. Trimming took off 7 bases at V and 9 bases at J, with 19 bases between the two ends. The CDR3 runs 14 residues. The CDR3 nucleotides are TGTGCCAGCACTCGGGACGGAGGGAGAGGGCCCCAGCATTTT. Translating it yields CASTRDGGRGPQHF.

Remarks on this clone: Other DNA variants within this sample encode the same CDR3. J is TRBJ1-2 and V is TRBV19; no definite D call. V was pared by 2 bases and J by 3 bases, with 4 bases between. Germline V gives CDR1 LNHDA, CDR2 SQIVND (reference sequence). The CDR3 has 12 amino acids. The CDR3 sequence is CASSIRDYGYTF. CDR3 in DNA: TGTGCCAGTAGTATACGGGACTATGGCTACACCTTC.

The chain uses TRBV7-9 and TRBJ2-2; TRBD2 matches 11 bases. CDR3 length: 16 amino acids. V trimming: 5 bases; J trimming: 0 bases; junction bases outside the gene matches: 2. Germline V gene lookup returns CDR1 SEHNR and CDR2 FQNEAQ (reference sequence). The CDR3 region has the DNA TGTGCCAGCAGCGAGGGACTAGCGGCGAACACCGGGGAGCTGTTTTTT. This codes for CASSEGLAANTGELFF.

The genes are TRBV24-1 and TRBJ2-5, with D perhaps matching TRBD1 (5 bases). The CDR3 is 16 residues long. Germline assignment: CDR1 KGHDR and CDR2 SFDVKD. Trimming took 6 bases from V and 1 from J, leaving 17 bases between them. The CDR3 spells CATSPSKGRSQETQYF. CDR3 nucleotide sequence: TGTGCCACCAGTCCGAGTAAGGGGCGATCCCAAGAGACCCAGTACTTC.

The rearrangement links TRBV2 to TRBJ2-2, with 10 nucleotides matching TRBD1. In germline, CDR1 is SNHLY, CDR2 FYNNEI. The V gene end was trimmed by 6 bases and the J gene end by 5 bases; junction bases not matched to a gene: 6. CDR3 length: 15 residues. CDR3: CASSDPGQGTGELFF. CDR3 nucleotides: TGTGCCAGCAGCGACCCGGGACAGGGGACCGGGGAGCTGTTTTTT. The full variable domain, rest sourced from reference TRBV2 and TRBJ2-2, is EPEVTQTPSHQVTQMGQEVILRCVPISNHLYFYWYRQILGQKVEFLVSFYNNEISEKSEIFDDQFSVERPDGSNFTLKIRSTKLEDSAMYFCASSDPGQGTGELFFGEGSRLTVL.

The chain joins TRBV27 to TRBJ2-1; 7 bases fit TRBD1. Germline-derived CDR1 and CDR2 are MNHEY and SMNVEV (reference sequence). This CDR3 contains 16 residues. Germline trimming cut 6 bases from V and 4 bases from J; bases unmatched to any gene: 12. The DNA of the CDR3 is TGTGCCAGCAGCCCTTCCGTGGGGGACAGTTACAATGAGCAGTTCTTC. Its translation is CASSPSVGDSYNEQFF.

This clone has a handful of counts. This sequence joins TRBV5-1 and TRBJ1-3; no clear D gene. CDR3 size: 16 residues. Germline values: CDR1 SGHRS, CDR2 YFSETQ. V was trimmed by 0 bases and J by 0 bases, leaving 10 bases between them. CDR3 loop: CASSLEVIGSGNTIYF. DNA of the CDR3: TGCGCCAGCAGCTTGGAGGTCATCGGCTCTGGAAACACCATATATTTT. Complete variable domain (other parts from reference TRBV5-1 and TRBJ1-3): KAGVTQTPRYLIKTRGQQVTLSCSPISGHRSVSWYQQTPGQGLQFLFEYFSETQRNKGNFPGRFSGRQFSNSRSEMNVSTLELGDSALYLCASSLEVIGSGNTIYFGEGSWLTVV.

This clone was recorded once. The chain uses TRBV7-2 and TRBJ1-1, with 8 bases matching TRBD1. CDR3 length equals 16 residues. V lost 5 bases and J lost 4; bases outside the gene matches: 12. Germline CDR1 SGHTA, CDR2 FQGNSA. CDR3 sequence (DNA): TGTGCCAGCAGCCAGATTCAGGGGGCGTCAATCACTGAAGCTTTCTTT. The encoded protein is CASSQIQGASITEAFF.

The CDR3 is CASSLNRNSGNTIYF. The CDR3 bases are TGTGCCAGCAGCCTCAACAGAAACTCTGGAAACACCATATATTTT. The chain links TRBV3-1 (or the pseudogene TRBV3-2) to TRBJ1-3; unclear D gene. V lost 4 bases and J 0 bases, leaving 10 bases between the germline ends. The CDR3 has 15 amino acids. In germline, CDR1 is LGHDT, CDR2 YNNKEL (reference sequence).

The CDR3 region has the DNA TGTGCCTGGACCCTACCAGGTTGGCCCCAGCATTTT. Its protein is CAWTLPGWPQHF. The chain joins TRBV30 to TRBJ1-5; D is unclear. The CDR3 totals 12 residues. From germline, CDR1 is GTSNPN and CDR2 SVGIG (reference sequence). V gave up 4 bases and J gave up 9 bases, with 13 bases separating them.

The V gene is TRBV15, the J gene TRBJ1-6; 7 positions agree with TRBD1. The CDR3 consists of 16 residues. The V gene end was trimmed by 0 bases and the J gene end by 11 bases; junction bases not matched to a gene: 10. The germline CDR1 and CDR2 sequences are LNHNV and YYDKDF (reference sequence). CDR3: CATSRDLTTGDTPLHF. Here the CDR3 DNA reads TGTGCCACCAGCAGAGATCTAACTACAGGGGACACACCCCTCCACTTT. Full variable domain (remainder filled in from reference TRBV15 and TRBJ1-6): DAMVIQNPRYQVTQFGKPVTLSCSQTLNHNVMYWYQQKSSQAPKLLFHYYDKDFNNEADTPDNFQSRRPNTSFCFLDIRSPGLGDTAMYLCATSRDLTTGDTPLHFGNGTRLTVT.

The chain joins TRBV5-1 to TRBJ2-7; D remains ambiguous. The V end was cut by 0 bases, the J end by 0 bases, with 16 bases between. The length of the CDR3 is 17 residues. Looked up from germline, CDR1 is SGHRS and CDR2 is YFSETQ. The CDR3 sequence is CASSLEGAAHTSYEQYV. CDR3 in DNA: TGCGCCAGCAGCTTGGAGGGCGCGGCTCATACCTCCTACGAGCAGTACGTC.

V usage is TRBV9 and J usage is TRBJ1-5; 10 bases fit TRBD1. This CDR3 comprises 14 residues. The J segment lost 6 bases and the V segment lost 4 bases, leaving 4 bases of the junction unmatched. Germline values: CDR1 SGDLS, CDR2 YYNGEE. Here the CDR3 DNA reads TGTGCCAGCAGCCCCGGACAGGGGGTTCAGCCCCAGCATTTT. As protein: CASSPGQGVQPQHF.

The chain uses TRBV6-5 and TRBJ1-1; 7 nucleotides align to TRBD1. The CDR3 is 16 amino acids. Trimming removed 0 bases from V and 4 bases from J; junction bases left unmatched: 8. Germline CDR1 is MNHEY and CDR2 is SVGAGI. CDR3 in amino acids: CASSYSSGGFSTEAFF. The CDR3 nucleotides are TGTGCCAGCAGTTACTCGTCAGGGGGATTTTCCACTGAAGCTTTCTTT.

This rearrangement joins TRBV5-1 to TRBJ1-3, with 7 bases identical to TRBD1. Losses at the gene ends were 6 bases for V and 0 bases for J; bases not matched to a gene: 3. Germline assignment: CDR1 SGHRS and CDR2 YFSETQ. CDR3 size: 14 residues. CDR3 DNA: TGCGCCAGCATGGGACAGAGCTCTGGAAACACCATATATTTT. The encoded protein is CASMGQSSGNTIYF.

This chain uses TRBV3-1 (or the pseudogene TRBV3-2) with TRBJ2-3, with TRBD2 identical over 9 bases. The CDR3 consists of 16 residues. With 1 base clipped from V and 0 bases from J, the junction kept 2 bases outside the gene matches. Germline CDR1 LGHDT, CDR2 YNNKEL (reference sequence). The CDR3 DNA sequence: TGTGCCAGCAGCCAAGTAGCGGGGGCTAGCACAGATACGCAGTATTTT. It codes for CASSQVAGASTDTQYF.

The chain couples TRBV4-1 to TRBJ1-6, with 7 bases fitting TRBD1. This CDR3 is built from 17 residues. The J segment lost 0 bases and the V segment lost 0 bases, leaving 2 bases of the junction unmatched. Germline V gene sequence: CDR1 MGHRA, CDR2 YSYEKL. CDR3 coding DNA: TGCGCCAGCAGCCAAGAACAGGGGAGCTCCTATAATTCACCCCTCCACTTT. This codes for CASSQEQGSSYNSPLHF.

This clone was seen once. No DNA is shown, since the ends of the CDR3 on it are uncertain; the CDR3 is the one TCRdb lists. The rearrangement links TRBV9 to TRBJ1-5. Germline CDR1 is SGDLS and CDR2 is YYNGEE. A total of 15 residues make up the CDR3, ends included. The CDR3 spells CASSVGPGSNQPQHF.

The chain is built from TRBV9 and TRBJ1-5, with D unclear. Deletions cut 1 base from V and 4 bases from J, with 18 bases between. In germline, CDR1 is SGDLS, CDR2 YYNGEE. This CDR3 has 17 residues. DNA for the CDR3: TGTGCCAGCAGCGTATCCGTGATTACTCTGAGAAATCAGCCCCAGCATTTT. This codes for CASSVSVITLRNQPQHF. The entire variable domain, with the rest obtained from reference TRBV9 and TRBJ1-5, is as follows: DSGVTQTPKHLITATGQRVTLRCSPRSGDLSVYWYQQSLDQGLQFLIQYYNGEERAKGNILERFSAQQFPDLHSELNLSSLELGDSALYFCASSVSVITLRNQPQHFGDGTRLSIL.